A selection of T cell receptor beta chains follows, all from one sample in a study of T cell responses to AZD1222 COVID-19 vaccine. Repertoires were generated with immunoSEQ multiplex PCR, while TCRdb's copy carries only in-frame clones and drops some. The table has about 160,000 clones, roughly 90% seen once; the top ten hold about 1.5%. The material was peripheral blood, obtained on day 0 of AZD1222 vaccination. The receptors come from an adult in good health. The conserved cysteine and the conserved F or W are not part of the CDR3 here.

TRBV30,AWSSRGGLTKY
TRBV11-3,ASSFHTDTQY
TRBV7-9,ASSLPDLPSEQY
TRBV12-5,ASGPGGDSYEQY
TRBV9,ASSVGGGTGELF
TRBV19,ASTWGLAGVTTGELF
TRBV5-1,ASSLGVQALLKGEQY
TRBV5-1,ASSPGLLPNTGELF
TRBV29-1,SVLNGAYEQY
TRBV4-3,ASSQGPSGYEELF